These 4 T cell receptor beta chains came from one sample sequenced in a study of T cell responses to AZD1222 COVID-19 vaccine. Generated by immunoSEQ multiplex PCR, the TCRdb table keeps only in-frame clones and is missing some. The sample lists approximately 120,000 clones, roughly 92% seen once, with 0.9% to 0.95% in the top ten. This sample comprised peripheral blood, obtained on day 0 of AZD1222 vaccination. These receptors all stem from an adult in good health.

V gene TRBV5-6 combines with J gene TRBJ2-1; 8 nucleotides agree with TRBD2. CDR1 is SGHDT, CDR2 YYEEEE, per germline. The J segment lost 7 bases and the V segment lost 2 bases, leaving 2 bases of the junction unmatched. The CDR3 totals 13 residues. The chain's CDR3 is CASSFGGGNEQFF. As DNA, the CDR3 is TGTGCCAGCAGCTTCGGCGGGGGGAATGAGCAGTTCTTC.

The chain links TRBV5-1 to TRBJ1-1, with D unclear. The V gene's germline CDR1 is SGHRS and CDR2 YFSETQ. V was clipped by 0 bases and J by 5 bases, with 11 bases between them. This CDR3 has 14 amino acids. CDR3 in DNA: TGCGCCAGCAGCTTGGTAGGGATGGGTACTGAAGCTTTCTTT. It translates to CASSLVGMGTEAFF.

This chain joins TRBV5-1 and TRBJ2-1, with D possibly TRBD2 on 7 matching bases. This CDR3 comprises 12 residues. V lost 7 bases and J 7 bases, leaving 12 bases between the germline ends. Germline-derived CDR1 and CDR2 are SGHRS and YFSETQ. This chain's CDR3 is CASGGAGNEQFF. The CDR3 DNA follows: TGCGCCAGCGGGGGGGCGGGTAATGAGCAGTTCTTC.

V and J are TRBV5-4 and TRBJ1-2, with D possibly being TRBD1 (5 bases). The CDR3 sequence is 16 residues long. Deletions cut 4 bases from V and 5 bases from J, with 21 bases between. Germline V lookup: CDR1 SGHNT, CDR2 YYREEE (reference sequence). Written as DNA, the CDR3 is TGTGCCAGCAGCGGACGCGGGCCCATCAAGGGGTATGGCTACACCTTC. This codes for CASSGRGPIKGYGYTF.